This T cell receptor beta chain originates from a study of early T cells in non-severe SARS-CoV-2 infection. Study-wide findings and caveats: Comparison of clonotypes with VDJdb favored anti-spike CD8 responses while missing private and CD4 specificities.

This clonotype has more than one count but fewer than ten. Antigen specificity is unknown. TCRdb re-called the 5' RACE reads with MiXCR, one entry per CDR3 protein. Found here are 70,000 to 85,000 distinct CDR3 sequences, 9.5% to 13% of them singletons; the top ten hold roughly 3%. The CDR3 loop spans 14 amino acids. CDR1 is WSHSY, CDR2 SAAADI, per germline. The J segment lost 0 bases and the V segment lost 8 bases, leaving 5 bases of the junction unmatched. This TCR came from an adult who was a healthcare worker with PCR-confirmed SARS-CoV-2 infection or an uninfected control (not recorded which). The genes are TRBV10-2 and TRBJ1-1, with TRBD1 identical over 8 bases. Sequencing was done on a sample of whole blood. The CDR3 DNA follows: TGCGCCAGCTGGGACAGGAGCATGAACACTGAAGCTTTCTTT. It is translated as CASWDRSMNTEAFF.